The source of this TCR beta chain is a study of human versus mouse CDR3 diversity and MHC coevolution. In regard to this clone: Its antigen is still unknown.

Clones were sequenced by immunoSEQ multiplex PCR, and TCRdb holds only the in-frame ones, with some missing. Of about 60,000 clones in the sample, 94% were seen once. Whole-study results and caveats: Human CDR3s averaged more deletions and insertions than mouse CDR3s. Humans had the largest estimated TCR beta repertoire, 1.5 million to 2 million clonotypes.

Germline trimming cut 1 base from V and 5 bases from J; bases unmatched to any gene: 1. The CDR3 is made up of 13 amino acids. The V gene's germline CDR1 is LNHDA and CDR2 SQIVND (reference sequence). The sample was naive CD4+ T cells from blood. Specified subset: CD45RO-negative CD62L-positive naive CD4 T cells. The receptor was isolated from a person in their 60s in good health. This rearrangement joins TRBV19 to TRBJ2-7; 8 nucleotides align to TRBD2. CDR3 DNA: TGTGCCAGTAGTATAGCGGGAGGGGACGAGCAGTACTTC. As protein: CASSIAGGDEQYF. Combining the CDR3 with reference TRBV19 and TRBJ2-7 gives the whole variable domain DGGITQSPKYLFRKEGQNVTLSCEQNLNHDAMYWYRQDPGQGLRLIYYSQIVNDFQKGDIAEGYSVSREKKESFPLTVTSAQKNPTAFYLCASSIAGGDEQYFGPGTRLTVT.